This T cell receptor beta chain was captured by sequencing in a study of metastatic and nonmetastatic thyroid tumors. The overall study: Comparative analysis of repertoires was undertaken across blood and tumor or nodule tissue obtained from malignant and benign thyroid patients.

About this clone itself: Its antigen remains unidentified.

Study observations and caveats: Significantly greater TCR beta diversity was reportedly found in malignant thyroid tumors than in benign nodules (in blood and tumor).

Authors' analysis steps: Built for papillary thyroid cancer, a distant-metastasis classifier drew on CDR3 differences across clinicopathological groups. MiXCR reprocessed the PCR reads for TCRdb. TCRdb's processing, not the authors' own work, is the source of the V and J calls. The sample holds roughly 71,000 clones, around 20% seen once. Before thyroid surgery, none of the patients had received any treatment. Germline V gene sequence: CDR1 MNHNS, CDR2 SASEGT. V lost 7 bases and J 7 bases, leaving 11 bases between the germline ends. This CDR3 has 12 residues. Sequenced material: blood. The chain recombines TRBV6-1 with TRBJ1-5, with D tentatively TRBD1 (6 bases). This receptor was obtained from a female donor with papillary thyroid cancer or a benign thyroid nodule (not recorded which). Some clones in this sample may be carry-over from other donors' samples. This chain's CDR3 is CASTGGSQPQHF. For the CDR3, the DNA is TGTGCCAGCACTGGGGGCAGCCAGCCCCAGCATTTT.